Below are 14 T cell receptor beta chains sequenced from a single sample in a study of response to subunit inactivated influenza vaccine. TCRdb reanalysed the RT-PCR reads using MiXCR and keeps one entry per CDR3 protein. The data show about 190,000 distinct CDR3 sequences, about 15% seen once. This specimen consisted of CD8+ T cells sorted from PBMCs, obtained around 5 days after vaccination. Every receptor here comes from a man aged 45 to 65 who received an inactivated influenza vaccine.

The table lists this clonotype with a few counts. This sequence joins TRBV7-6 and TRBJ2-1; 13 bases are shared with TRBD2. Trimming cost V 0 bases and J 9 bases; bases outside gene matches: 5. The germline gives CDR1 SGHVS, CDR2 FNYEAQ. The CDR3 runs 16 residues. CDR3 sequence: CASSLAGTSGTSEQFF. The CDR3 DNA reads TGTGCCAGCAGCTTAGCCGGGACTAGCGGGACATCTGAGCAGTTCTTC.

This clonotype was found a few times. J is TRBJ2-7 and V is TRBV5-1, with 8 bases lining up with TRBD2. V trimming: 0 bases; J trimming: 1 base; junction bases outside the gene matches: 3. The CDR3 contains 15 residues. Germline V gene lookup returns CDR1 SGHRS and CDR2 YFSETQ. The CDR3 DNA is TGCGCCAGCAGCTTGGCGGCGGGGGGTTCCTACGAGCAGTACTTC. Its translation is CASSLAAGGSYEQYF.

Here the CDR3 DNA reads TGTGCCAGCAGCTTAGCCCCAGCGGGGCCTTCCGTCTCCTACAATGAGCAGTTCTTC. This gives the protein CASSLAPAGPSVSYNEQFF. V gene TRBV7-6 combines with J gene TRBJ2-1; 7 bases align to TRBD2. The CDR3 consists of 19 residues. Trimming removed 0 bases from V and 0 bases from J; junction bases left unmatched: 11. Germline values: CDR1 SGHVS, CDR2 FNYEAQ. Full variable domain (rest looked up from reference TRBV7-6 and TRBJ2-1): GAGVSQSPRYKVTKRGQDVALRCDPISGHVSLYWYRQALGQGPEFLTYFNYEAQQDKSGLPNDRFSAERPEGSISTLTIQRTEQRDSAMYRCASSLAPAGPSVSYNEQFFGPGTRLTVL.

This clonotype was detected only a few times. For the CDR3, the DNA is TGCAGCGGCCACGGCAATCCGGGCCTTGACCAAGAGACCCAGTACTTC. Protein product: CSGHGNPGLDQETQYF. The chain combines TRBV29-1 with TRBJ2-5; D remains ambiguous. Germline V lookup: CDR1 SQVTM, CDR2 ANQGSEA. The CDR3 has 16 amino acids. V lost 7 bases and J 0 bases, leaving 21 bases between the germline ends.

This chain connects TRBV20-1 to TRBJ2-3, with D possibly being TRBD2 (7 bases). This CDR3 has 16 residues. Trimming removed 6 bases from V and 0 bases from J, with 19 bases in between. The V gene's germline CDR1 is DFQATT and CDR2 SNEGSKA (reference sequence). The CDR3 DNA is TGCAGTGCAGGGATCCGGGGGGCGGAAAGCACAGATACGCAGTATTTT. Its translation: CSAGIRGAESTDTQYF.

The chain combines TRBV4-1 with TRBJ2-1; D is unresolved. This CDR3 has 14 amino acids. V dropped 0 bases and J dropped 9 bases, with 12 bases sitting between them. CDR1 is MGHRA, CDR2 YSYEKL, per germline. The CDR3 DNA sequence: TGCGCCAGCAGCCAAGATTTCGGCCAAACTGAGCAGTTCTTC. This gives the protein CASSQDFGQTEQFF.

This clonotype has just a few counts. The CDR3 reads CASSLFSTYNEQFF. Here the CDR3 DNA reads TGTGCCAGCAGCTTATTCTCAACCTACAATGAGCAGTTCTTC. This sequence joins TRBV7-6 and TRBJ2-1; D is unclear. The V end was cut by 2 bases, the J end by 2 bases, with 7 bases between. CDR1 SGHVS and CDR2 FNYEAQ come from the germline V gene. CDR3 size: 14 residues.

V is TRBV6-4 and J is TRBJ2-3; TRBD2 aligns across 14 bases. J gave up 5 bases and V 6 bases, and 10 bases lay outside the gene matches. CDR1 MRHNA and CDR2 SNTAGT come from the germline V gene. There are 17 residues in the CDR3. CDR3 residues: CASSSPTSGRAGDTQYF. CDR3 sequence (DNA): TGTGCCAGCAGCTCCCCGACTAGCGGGAGGGCCGGAGATACGCAGTATTTT.

The V call is TRBV19, the J call TRBJ2-7; the match to TRBD1 covers 7 bases. CDR1 and CDR2 (germline): LNHDA, SQIVND (reference sequence). The CDR3 loop spans 14 amino acids. The trim removed 5 bases at V and 2 bases at J, leaving 6 bases unmatched. In DNA, the CDR3 is TGTGCCAGTAGTCCAGGGGGATTGCCCTACGAGCAGTACTTC. Amino acid sequence: CASSPGGLPYEQYF.

The chain joins TRBV7-2 to TRBJ2-7; D uncertain. Germline CDR1 is SGHTA and CDR2 is FQGNSA. Deletions cut 5 bases from V and 0 bases from J, with 17 bases between. The CDR3 has 16 residues. Here the CDR3 DNA reads TGTGCCAGCAGCCCGTACCAGGTGGACGGCTCCTACGAGCAGTACTTC. Translated: CASSPYQVDGSYEQYF.

This clonotype has at least ten counts. The chain links TRBV20-1 to TRBJ2-7; D gene ambiguous. This CDR3 has 12 residues. Germline values: CDR1 DFQATT, CDR2 SNEGSKA (reference sequence). The V and J ends lost 3 bases and 6 bases respectively, with 12 bases between them. The CDR3 DNA reads as TGCAGTGCTAGGGTCGCTATACTCGAGCAGTACTTC. This translates into CSARVAILEQYF.

The J gene is TRBJ2-3, the V gene TRBV7-9; D remains ambiguous. Germline V gene data show CDR1 as SEHNR and CDR2 as FQNEAQ (reference sequence). The CDR3 covers 13 residues. Trimming took off 0 bases at V and 3 bases at J, with 4 bases between the two ends. The CDR3 nucleotides are TGTGCCAGCAGCTTAGCGATTACAGATACGCAGTATTTT. Amino acid sequence: CASSLAITDTQYF.

V usage is TRBV4-3 and J usage is TRBJ2-5; D is possibly TRBD1 (6 bases). The V and J ends lost 1 base and 7 bases respectively, with 19 bases between them. Per germline, CDR1 LGHNA and CDR2 YSLEER. CDR3 length equals 16 residues. The CDR3 protein is CASSQARGGSRGTQYF. In DNA form, the CDR3 reads TGCGCCAGCAGCCAAGCCCGAGGGGGTAGTCGAGGGACCCAGTACTTC.

This clonotype was observed many times. This chain uses TRBV28 with TRBJ1-1; 7 positions match TRBD1. In germline, CDR1 is MDHEN, CDR2 SYDVKM. This CDR3 has 13 amino acids. The V and J ends lost 4 bases and 5 bases, in that order; junction bases with no gene match: 4. CDR3 sequence: CASSYQGETEAFF. The CDR3 nucleotides are TGTGCCAGCAGTTATCAGGGGGAGACTGAAGCTTTCTTT.